This T cell receptor beta chain was obtained from a study of cytomegalovirus exposure and HLA in healthy donors. Study-wide results and limits: According to the study, 150 to 200 TCR beta chains were cytomegalovirus-associated. A few CMV-associated chains proved CMV antigen-specific in vitro. Earlier results showed most TCR beta V segments being productive about 90% or about 30% of the time. Later analysis suggested links between common viral pathogens and several top significant clusters.

The CDR3 consists of 13 residues. The V end lost 3 bases, the J end lost 6 bases, and 14 bases lay between the germline ends. Germline V gives CDR1 GTSNPN, CDR2 SVGIG (reference sequence). The primer mix had 60 Vbeta and 13 Jbeta primers. The data were produced by immunoSEQ multiplex PCR, yet TCRdb's version contains in-frame clones alone and is incomplete. The table has tens of thousands of clones, about four fifths seen once. Remarks on this clone: As yet, its antigen is unknown.

The source of this sequence is a woman between 18 and 30 years old in good health and CMV-seronegative. The sequenced sample consisted of PBMCs. This sequence joins TRBV30 and TRBJ1-2; D might be TRBD1 (6 bases). The CDR3 DNA reads as TGTGCCTGGAGGGGGGGGTGGACAGATGGCTACACCTTC. This sequence encodes CAWRGGWTDGYTF.